The clone carrying this T cell receptor beta chain was seen a few times. This sample was included in a study of blood T cell repertoires in COVID-19. CDR3 length: 13 residues. Trimming cost V 2 bases and J 9 bases; bases outside gene matches: 4. Germline CDR1 reads LGHDT; CDR2 reads YNNKEL (reference sequence). TCRdb's copy holds only in-frame clones and misses some; the assay was immunoSEQ multiplex PCR. Of 250,000 to 300,000 clones in the sample, about 88% are singletons; the top ten hold about 4%. This chain joins TRBV3-1 (or the pseudogene TRBV3-2) and TRBJ2-4; 7 bases align to TRBD1. Sequencing input: peripheral blood. This TCR was recovered from a man between 18 and 29 years old with active or convalescent COVID-19. The CDR3: CASSQPGGLIQYF. The CDR3 nucleotides are TGTGCCAGCAGCCAACCAGGGGGTCTCATTCAGTACTTC.